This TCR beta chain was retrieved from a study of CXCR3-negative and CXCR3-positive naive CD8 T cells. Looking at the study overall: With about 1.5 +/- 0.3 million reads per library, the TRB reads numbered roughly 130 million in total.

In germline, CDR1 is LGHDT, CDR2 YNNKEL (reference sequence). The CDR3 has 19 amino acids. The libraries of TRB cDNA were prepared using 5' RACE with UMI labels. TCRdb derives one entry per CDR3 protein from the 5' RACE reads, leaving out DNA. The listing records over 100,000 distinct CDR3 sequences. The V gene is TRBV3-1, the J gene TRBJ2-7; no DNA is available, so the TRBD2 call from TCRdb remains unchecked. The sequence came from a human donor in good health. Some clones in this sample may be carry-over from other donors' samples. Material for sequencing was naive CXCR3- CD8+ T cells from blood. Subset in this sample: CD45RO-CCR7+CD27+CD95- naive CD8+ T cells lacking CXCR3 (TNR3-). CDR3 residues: CASSQDVQLAGHLFVEQYF.